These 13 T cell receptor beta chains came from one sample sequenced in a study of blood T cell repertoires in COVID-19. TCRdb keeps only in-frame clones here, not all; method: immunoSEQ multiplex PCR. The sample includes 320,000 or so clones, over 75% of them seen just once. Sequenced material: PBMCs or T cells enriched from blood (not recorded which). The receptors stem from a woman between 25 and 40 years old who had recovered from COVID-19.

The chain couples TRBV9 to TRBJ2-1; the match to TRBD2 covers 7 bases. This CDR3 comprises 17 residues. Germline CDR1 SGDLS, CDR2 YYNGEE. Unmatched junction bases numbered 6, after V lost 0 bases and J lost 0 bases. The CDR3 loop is CASSVAREGSSYNEQFF. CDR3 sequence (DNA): TGTGCCAGCAGCGTAGCTAGGGAGGGGAGCTCCTACAATGAGCAGTTCTTC.

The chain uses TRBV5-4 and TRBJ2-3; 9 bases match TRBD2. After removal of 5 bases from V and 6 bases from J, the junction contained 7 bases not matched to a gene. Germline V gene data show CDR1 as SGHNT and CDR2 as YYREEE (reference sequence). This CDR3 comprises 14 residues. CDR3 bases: TGTGCCAGCAGGGCGGCCAGCGGGGGGGATACGCAGTATTTT. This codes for CASRAASGGDTQYF.

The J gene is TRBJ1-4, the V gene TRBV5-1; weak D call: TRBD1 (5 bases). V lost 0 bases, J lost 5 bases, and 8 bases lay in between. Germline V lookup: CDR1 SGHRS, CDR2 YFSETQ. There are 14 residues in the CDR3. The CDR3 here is CASSLVGVNEKLFF. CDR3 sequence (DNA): TGCGCCAGCAGCTTGGTAGGGGTGAATGAAAAACTGTTTTTT.

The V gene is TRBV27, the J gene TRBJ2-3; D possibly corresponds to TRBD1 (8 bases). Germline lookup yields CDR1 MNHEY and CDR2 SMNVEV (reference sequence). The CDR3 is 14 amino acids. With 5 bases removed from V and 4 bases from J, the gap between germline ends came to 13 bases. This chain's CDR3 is CASSNTGGADTQYF. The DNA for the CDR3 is TGTGCCAGCAGTAACACAGGGGGGGCAGATACGCAGTATTTT.

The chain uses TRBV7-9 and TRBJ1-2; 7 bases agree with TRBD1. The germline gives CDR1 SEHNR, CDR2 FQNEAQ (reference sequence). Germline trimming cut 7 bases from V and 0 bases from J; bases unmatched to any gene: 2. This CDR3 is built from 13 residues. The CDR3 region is CASTGTANYGYTF. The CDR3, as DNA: TGTGCCAGCACCGGGACAGCTAACTATGGCTACACCTTC.

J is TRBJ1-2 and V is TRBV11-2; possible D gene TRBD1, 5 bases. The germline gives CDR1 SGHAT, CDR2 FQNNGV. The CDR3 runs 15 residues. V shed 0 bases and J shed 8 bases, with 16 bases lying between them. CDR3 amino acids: CASSLDRESPGGYTF. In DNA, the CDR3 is TGTGCCAGCAGCTTAGACAGGGAAAGTCCGGGCGGCTACACCTTC.

CDR3 sequence: CAISESTSPENEQYF. Written as DNA, the CDR3 is TGTGCCATCAGTGAGTCGACTAGCCCGGAGAACGAGCAGTACTTC. The chain combines TRBV10-3 with TRBJ2-7; 7 nucleotides match TRBD2. The junction had 7 bases not matched to a gene; V was cut back by 0 bases and J by 5 bases. Per the germline V gene, CDR1 is ENHRY and CDR2 is SYGVKD. The CDR3 covers 15 residues.

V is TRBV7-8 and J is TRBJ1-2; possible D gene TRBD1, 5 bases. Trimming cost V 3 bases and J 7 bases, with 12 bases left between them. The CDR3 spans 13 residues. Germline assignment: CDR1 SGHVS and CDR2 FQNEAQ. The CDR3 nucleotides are TGTGCCAGCAGCTTTCGGGGGAGCGTTGGCTACACCTTC. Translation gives CASSFRGSVGYTF.

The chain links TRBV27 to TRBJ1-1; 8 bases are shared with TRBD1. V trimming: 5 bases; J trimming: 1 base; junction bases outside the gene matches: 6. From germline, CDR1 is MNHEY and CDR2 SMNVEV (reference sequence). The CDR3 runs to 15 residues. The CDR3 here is CASSLGGTGNTEAFF. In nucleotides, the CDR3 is TGTGCCAGCAGTCTGGGGGGGACAGGGAACACTGAAGCTTTCTTT.

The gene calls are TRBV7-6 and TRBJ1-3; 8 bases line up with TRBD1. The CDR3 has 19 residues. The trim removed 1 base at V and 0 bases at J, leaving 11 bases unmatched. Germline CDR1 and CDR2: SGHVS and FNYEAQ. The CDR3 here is CASSLGWGRGHRSGNTIYF. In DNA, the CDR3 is TGTGCCAGCAGCTTAGGGTGGGGCAGGGGGCATCGCTCTGGAAACACCATATATTTT. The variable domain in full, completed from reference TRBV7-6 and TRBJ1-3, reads GAGVSQSPRYKVTKRGQDVALRCDPISGHVSLYWYRQALGQGPEFLTYFNYEAQQDKSGLPNDRFSAERPEGSISTLTIQRTEQRDSAMYRCASSLGWGRGHRSGNTIYFGEGSWLTVV.

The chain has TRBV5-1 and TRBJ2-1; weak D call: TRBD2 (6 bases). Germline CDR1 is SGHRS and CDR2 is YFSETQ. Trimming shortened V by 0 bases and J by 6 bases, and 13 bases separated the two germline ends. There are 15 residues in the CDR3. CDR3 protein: CASSLGGTPANEQFF. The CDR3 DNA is TGCGCCAGCAGCTTGGGTGGGACTCCGGCCAATGAGCAGTTCTTC.

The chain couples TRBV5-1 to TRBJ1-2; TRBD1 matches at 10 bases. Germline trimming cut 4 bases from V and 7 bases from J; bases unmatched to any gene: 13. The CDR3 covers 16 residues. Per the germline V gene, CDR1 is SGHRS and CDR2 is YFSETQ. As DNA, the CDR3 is TGCGCCAGCAGCGGAACGACAGGGGGCGCGACTAGTGGCTACACCTTC. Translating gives CASSGTTGGATSGYTF.

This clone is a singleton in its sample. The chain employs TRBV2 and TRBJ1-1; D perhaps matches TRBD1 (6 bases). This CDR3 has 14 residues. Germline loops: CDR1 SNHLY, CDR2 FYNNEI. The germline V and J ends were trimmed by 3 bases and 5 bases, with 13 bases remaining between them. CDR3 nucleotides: TGTGCCAGCAGTGAGAGACAGGTCGAGACTGAAGCTTTCTTT. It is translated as CASSERQVETEAFF.